Listed here is a single T cell receptor beta chain. V shed 0 bases, J shed 1 base, and the junction held 8 bases outside the gene matches. CDR3 length equals 17 residues. Germline lookup yields CDR1 SGHNT and CDR2 YENEEA. As originally analysed: Amplification from reference gene primers served as the basis for estimated nucleated cell counts. This table comes from immunoSEQ multiplex PCR, and its TCRdb copy is limited to in-frame clones, with some not included. The V and J calls and clone size were taken over from that table, and D and trimming were inferred from the DNA. This table holds hundreds of thousands of clones, 82% found once. This sample is part of a study of blood T cell repertoires in COVID-19. For the study at large: Samples representing acute and convalescent COVID-19 were sourced from the United States, Italy and Spain. Sample material is recorded as cDNA or gDNA derived from T cells, B-cell-depleted T cells, or PBMCs.

The genes are TRBV11-3 and TRBJ2-7, with 8 positions matching TRBD2. Material for sequencing was peripheral blood. The source is a woman over 75 with active or convalescent COVID-19. CDR3 region: CASSLETSGSVSYEQYF. CDR3 coding DNA: TGTGCCAGCAGCTTAGAAACCAGCGGGAGTGTTTCCTACGAGCAGTACTTC.